These T cell receptor beta chains were read from a single sample in a study of identical twins. One entry per CDR3 protein, called by TCRdb with MiXCR from the 5' RACE reads. The sample contains around 290,000 distinct CDR3 sequences, 7.5% to 9.5% of which appear only once. This same sample was also part of a study on yellow fever vaccine responses in identical twins.

Material for sequencing was CD8+ T cells sorted from blood. These receptors were obtained from a woman under 30 in good health. Each CDR3 is given without its conserved first and last residue. A row's size may be missing; if present it is once, few, many or a size class.

clone_size: few
j_call: TRBJ2-6
v_call: TRBV27
cdr3_aa: ASSLSWGSGANVLT

clone_size: many
j_call: TRBJ2-1
v_call: TRBV28
cdr3_aa: ASSLSGMGGHEQF

clone_size: few
j_call: TRBJ2-2
v_call: TRBV28
cdr3_aa: ASSCLMWYGSNTGELF

clone_size: many
j_call: TRBJ2-3
v_call: TRBV7-8
cdr3_aa: ASSYSESPSTDTQY

clone_size: many
j_call: TRBJ1-2
v_call: TRBV4-2
cdr3_aa: ASSQVLGSGYT

clone_size: .
j_call: TRBJ1-1
v_call: TRBV4-1
cdr3_aa: ASSNRDRGLNTEAF

clone_size: .
j_call: TRBJ2-5
v_call: TRBV4-2
cdr3_aa: ASSHPLREPLGETQY

clone_size: .
j_call: TRBJ2-2
v_call: TRBV27
cdr3_aa: ASSLSIGTGELF

clone_size: few
j_call: TRBJ2-5
v_call: TRBV30
cdr3_aa: AWSAGLAGAGETQY

clone_size: many
j_call: TRBJ2-3
v_call: TRBV4-1
cdr3_aa: ASSLHSGTDTQY

clone_size: few
j_call: TRBJ1-2
v_call: TRBV7-2
cdr3_aa: ASSPQSRAYGYT

clone_size: few
j_call: TRBJ2-4
v_call: TRBV12-3/TRBV12-4
cdr3_aa: ASAGPRENIQY

clone_size: many
j_call: TRBJ2-5
v_call: TRBV4-2
cdr3_aa: ASSQVRETQY

clone_size: .
j_call: TRBJ2-2
v_call: TRBV7-9
cdr3_aa: ASSTSGFATGELF

clone_size: many
j_call: TRBJ2-3
v_call: TRBV30
cdr3_aa: AWSEGPGDTQY

clone_size: .
j_call: TRBJ2-5
v_call: TRBV9
cdr3_aa: ASSVAGTSGETQY

clone_size: many
j_call: TRBJ2-7
v_call: TRBV5-1
cdr3_aa: ASSLDGTYEQY

clone_size: many
j_call: TRBJ2-2
v_call: TRBV7-9
cdr3_aa: ASSLQGSGELF

clone_size: .
j_call: TRBJ2-7
v_call: TRBV13
cdr3_aa: ASSLRLAYEQY

clone_size: many
j_call: TRBJ1-1
v_call: TRBV4-3
cdr3_aa: ASSLGHPMNTEAF

clone_size: few
j_call: TRBJ1-1
v_call: TRBV20-1
cdr3_aa: SATGLYRTNTEAF

clone_size: .
j_call: TRBJ2-3
v_call: TRBV9
cdr3_aa: ASVPGTSSTDTQY

clone_size: .
j_call: TRBJ2-2
v_call: TRBV18
cdr3_aa: ASSPPFTPPGELF